One and the same sample provided the 13 T cell receptor beta chains below, sequenced in a study of blood T cell repertoires in COVID-19. The repertoire was sequenced with immunoSEQ multiplex PCR; TCRdb's copy has only in-frame clones and lacks some. The sample lists roughly 220,000 clones, 82% occurring once. Sequencing was performed on peripheral blood. These receptors originate from a woman aged 80 or older with COVID-19, enrolled during active disease.

The sample holds one count of this clone. The rearrangement uses TRBV29-1 and TRBJ1-2, with D possibly matching TRBD1 (5 bases). Per germline, CDR1 SQVTM and CDR2 ANQGSEA. The ends were cut back, 6 bases at V and 8 bases at J, with 13 bases in the middle. This CDR3 contains 11 residues. CDR3 amino acids: CSVLQVSGYTF. The CDR3 nucleotides are TGCAGCGTGCTACAGGTTTCCGGCTACACCTTC.

V and J are TRBV18 and TRBJ1-6, with TRBD1 matching over 8 bases. The CDR3 is 16 residues long. Germline-derived CDR1 and CDR2 are KGHSH and LQKENI. The V segment lost 3 bases and the J segment 3 bases; nucleotides outside the gene matches: 4. The CDR3 is CASSPRTGLYNSPLHF. CDR3 DNA: TGTGCCAGCTCACCCCGGACAGGGCTCTATAATTCACCCCTCCACTTT.

The chain employs TRBV11-2 and TRBJ2-1; a weak D match, TRBD2 (6 bases). The germline gives CDR1 SGHAT, CDR2 FQNNGV. V lost 3 bases, J lost 9 bases, and 15 bases lay in between. This CDR3 region has 14 residues. This CDR3 reads CASSFTEGRFEQFF. Written as DNA, the CDR3 is TGTGCCAGCAGCTTCACGGAGGGGAGGTTTGAGCAGTTCTTC.

CDR3 DNA: TGCAGCGCACACCAGGGGGTTTTGAACACTGAAGCTTTCTTT. Translated: CSAHQGVLNTEAFF. V usage is TRBV29-1 and J usage is TRBJ1-1; 7 nucleotides agree with TRBD1. Trimming at V came to 7 bases and at J to 0 bases, leaving 8 bases not matched to a gene. Looked up from germline, CDR1 is SQVTM and CDR2 is ANQGSEA. The CDR3 contains 14 residues.

The rearrangement uses TRBV5-1 and TRBJ2-2, with D possibly TRBD2 on 6 matching bases. The CDR3 spans 15 residues. Between the trimmed V and J ends, which lost 1 base and 6 bases, there was a span of 13 bases. Germline-derived CDR1 and CDR2 are SGHRS and YFSETQ. CDR3 nucleotides: TGCGCCAGCAGCTTGCAACTAGCTGAGGCCGGGGAGCTGTTTTTT. Protein: CASSLQLAEAGELFF.

The chain uses TRBV2 and TRBJ1-1; 7 bases are shared with TRBD1. From germline, CDR1 is SNHLY and CDR2 FYNNEI. V shed 6 bases, J shed 5 bases, and the junction held 3 bases outside the gene matches. The CDR3 extends over 12 amino acids. The CDR3: CASRAGGTEAFF. CDR3 nucleotide sequence: TGTGCCAGCAGGGCAGGGGGGACTGAAGCTTTCTTT.

The chain employs TRBV3-1 (or the pseudogene TRBV3-2) and TRBJ1-1, with 9 bases identical to TRBD1. From germline, CDR1 is LGHDT and CDR2 YNNKEL (reference sequence). The CDR3 totals 16 residues. Germline trimming cut 7 bases from V and 4 bases from J; bases unmatched to any gene: 13. The CDR3 sequence: CASNSDRDRASTEAFF. The CDR3 DNA reads TGTGCCAGCAACTCTGACCGGGACAGGGCAAGCACTGAAGCTTTCTTT.

This clone was found a few times. Here the CDR3 DNA reads TGCGCCAGCAGCTTAAGCGGGGAACCCTACGAGCAGTACTTC. Its translation: CASSLSGEPYEQYF. The chain recombines TRBV5-1 with TRBJ2-7; TRBD2 aligns across 7 bases. V was pared by 2 bases and J by 2 bases, with 4 bases of the junction left unmatched. CDR1 is SGHRS, CDR2 YFSETQ, per germline. The CDR3 is 14 residues long.

The chain couples TRBV2 to TRBJ1-5; no reliable D call. The germline V gene has CDR1 SNHLY and CDR2 FYNNEI. Between the trimmed V and J ends, which lost 6 bases and 7 bases, there was a span of 16 bases. This CDR3 has 14 amino acids. This CDR3 is CASSLRRLEQPQHF. Written as DNA, the CDR3 is TGTGCCAGCAGCCTGAGGCGATTGGAACAGCCCCAGCATTTT.

The chain combines TRBV7-3 with TRBJ2-1; D is possibly TRBD2 (5 bases). The CDR3 loop spans 14 amino acids. Trimming removed 7 bases from V and 7 bases from J, with 17 bases in between. Germline lookup yields CDR1 SGHTA and CDR2 FQGTGA. The CDR3 loop reads CASISGESRNEQFF. The CDR3 DNA sequence: TGTGCCAGCATCTCCGGGGAAAGCAGGAATGAGCAGTTCTTC.

Only a few counts were recorded for this clone. The rearrangement links TRBV21-1 to TRBJ2-7; the table calls TRBD1, which could not be checked here. TRBV21-1 is a pseudogene. This CDR3 contains 16 residues. The CDR3 nucleotides are TGTGCCAGCAGCAAAGCGTCCGGGACAGATTCCTACGAGCAGTACTTC. It translates to CASSKASGTDSYEQYF.

The rearrangement joins TRBV6-5 to TRBJ2-3, with D possibly matching TRBD1 (6 bases). Germline V lookup: CDR1 MNHEY, CDR2 SVGAGI. The CDR3 is 13 amino acids. Between the trimmed V and J ends, which lost 10 bases and 3 bases, there was a span of 14 bases. This chain's CDR3 is CATQGLRTDTQYF. CDR3 DNA: TGTGCCACCCAGGGGTTAAGGACAGATACGCAGTATTTT.

This clone was observed a single time. The chain joins TRBV5-4 to TRBJ2-3; tentatively, D is TRBD1 (5 bases). The V end lost 0 bases, the J end lost 4 bases, and 6 bases lay between the germline ends. Germline V gives CDR1 SGHNT, CDR2 YYREEE (reference sequence). CDR3 length: 13 amino acids. CDR3: CASSLVGADTQYF. CDR3 in DNA: TGTGCCAGCAGCTTGGTAGGGGCAGATACGCAGTATTTT.